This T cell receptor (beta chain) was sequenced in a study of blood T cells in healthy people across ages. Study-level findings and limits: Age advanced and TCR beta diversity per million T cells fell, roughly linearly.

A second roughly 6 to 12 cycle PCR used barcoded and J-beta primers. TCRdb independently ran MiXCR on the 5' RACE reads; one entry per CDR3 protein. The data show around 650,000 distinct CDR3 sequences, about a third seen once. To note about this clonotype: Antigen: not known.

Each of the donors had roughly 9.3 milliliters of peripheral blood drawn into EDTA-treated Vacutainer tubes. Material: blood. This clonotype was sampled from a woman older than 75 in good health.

The CDR3 DNA reads as TGTGCCAGCAGACTAGGCACCGCAGATACGCAGTATTTT. Protein product: CASRLGTADTQYF. The rearrangement joins TRBV12-3 or TRBV12-4 to TRBJ2-3; TRBD2 is a possible D gene (5 bases). This CDR3 comprises 13 residues. Trimming removed 6 bases from V and 4 bases from J, with 11 bases in between.